A selection of T cell receptor beta chains follows, all from one sample in a study of blood T cell repertoires in COVID-19. Data came from immunoSEQ multiplex PCR; TCRdb stores just in-frame clones and leaves some out. The table shows over 350,000 clones, with 70% to 90% occurring only once. The source material was PBMCs or T cells enriched from blood (not recorded which). The receptors derive from a woman aged 18-29 years who had recovered from COVID-19. Both conserved end residues are part of each CDR3. A D gene is named only where the DNA matches it firmly. Only some rows state a clone size, as once, few, many or a class for expanded clones.

D gene: TRBD1; clone size: .; V gene: TRBV5-4; J gene: TRBJ1-2; CDR3 length: 15; CDR3 protein: CASSSYAGQGGGYTF; CDR3 DNA: TGTGCCAGCAGCTCGTACGCGGGACAGGGCGGCGGCTACACCTTC
D gene: TRBD1; clone size: .; V gene: TRBV9; J gene: TRBJ2-1; CDR3 length: 17; CDR3 protein: CASSDKVGTGGNNEQFF; CDR3 DNA: TGTGCCAGCAGCGATAAGGTCGGGACAGGGGGAAACAATGAGCAGTTCTTC
D gene: .; clone size: .; V gene: TRBV30; J gene: TRBJ1-2; CDR3 length: 13; CDR3 protein: CAWSVPGSDGYTF; CDR3 DNA: TGTGCCTGGAGTGTACCGGGGTCGGATGGCTACACCTTC
D gene: .; clone size: .; V gene: TRBV29-1; J gene: TRBJ1-5; CDR3 length: 13; CDR3 protein: CSVDGGDNQPQHF; CDR3 DNA: TGCAGCGTTGATGGAGGGGACAATCAGCCCCAGCATTTT
D gene: TRBD1; clone size: .; V gene: TRBV28; J gene: TRBJ2-1; CDR3 length: 15; CDR3 protein: CASSSVWTGINEQFF; CDR3 DNA: TGTGCCAGCAGTTCCGTATGGACAGGGATCAATGAGCAGTTCTTC
D gene: .; clone size: .; V gene: TRBV7-9; J gene: TRBJ1-4; CDR3 length: 14; CDR3 protein: CASKTTAESEKLFF; CDR3 DNA: TGTGCCAGCAAGACGACAGCCGAGAGTGAAAAACTGTTTTTT
D gene: TRBD1; clone size: .; V gene: TRBV19; J gene: TRBJ1-1; CDR3 length: 15; CDR3 protein: CASSSRGQGGTEAFF; CDR3 DNA: TGTGCCAGTAGTTCTCGGGGACAGGGGGGGACTGAAGCTTTCTTT
D gene: TRBD1; clone size: .; V gene: TRBV7-3; J gene: TRBJ1-2; CDR3 length: 15; CDR3 protein: CASSPGTGPNYGYTF; CDR3 DNA: TGTGCCAGCAGCCCGGGGACAGGGCCTAACTATGGCTACACCTTC
D gene: TRBD1; clone size: .; V gene: TRBV6-1; J gene: TRBJ1-2; CDR3 length: 16; CDR3 protein: CASSELRDRGLYGYTF; CDR3 DNA: TGTGCCAGCAGTGAGCTACGGGACAGGGGCTTGTATGGCTACACCTTC
D gene: .; clone size: .; V gene: TRBV5-4; J gene: TRBJ1-1; CDR3 length: 13; CDR3 protein: CASSLVRSTEAFF; CDR3 DNA: TGTGCCAGCAGCTTGGTCAGAAGCACTGAAGCTTTCTTT
D gene: TRBD1; clone size: .; V gene: TRBV27; J gene: TRBJ2-1; CDR3 length: 12; CDR3 protein: CASRTGYNEQFF; CDR3 DNA: TGTGCCAGCCGGACAGGGTACAATGAGCAGTTCTTC
D gene: .; clone size: few; V gene: TRBV7-2; J gene: TRBJ1-4; CDR3 length: 15; CDR3 protein: CASSPRGFTNEKLFF; CDR3 DNA: TGTGCCAGCAGCCCAAGGGGGTTCACTAATGAAAAACTGTTTTTT
D gene: TRBD2; clone size: .; V gene: TRBV9; J gene: TRBJ2-7; CDR3 length: 15; CDR3 protein: CASSVGSGGLIEQYF; CDR3 DNA: TGTGCCAGCAGCGTAGGAAGCGGGGGGCTGATCGAGCAGTACTTC
D gene: .; clone size: once; V gene: TRBV7-3; J gene: TRBJ2-3; CDR3 length: 13; CDR3 protein: CASSFKSGDTQYF; CDR3 DNA: TGTGCCAGCAGCTTTAAGTCGGGAGATACGCAGTATTTT
D gene: TRBD1; clone size: .; V gene: TRBV18; J gene: TRBJ1-5; CDR3 length: 15; CDR3 protein: CASSPGTDSGQPQHF; CDR3 DNA: TGTGCCAGCTCACCCGGGACAGATTCTGGTCAGCCCCAGCATTTT
D gene: TRBD1; clone size: .; V gene: TRBV12-5; J gene: TRBJ2-5; CDR3 length: 15; CDR3 protein: CASGFRTGGVETQYF; CDR3 DNA: TGTGCTAGTGGTTTTCGGACAGGGGGCGTGGAGACCCAGTACTTC
D gene: .; clone size: .; V gene: TRBV6-6; J gene: TRBJ1-5; CDR3 length: 14; CDR3 protein: CASSPTWSGQPQHF; CDR3 DNA: TGTGCCAGCAGTCCTACCTGGTCTGGTCAGCCCCAGCATTTT
D gene: .; clone size: .; V gene: TRBV7-8; J gene: TRBJ1-2; CDR3 length: 15; CDR3 protein: CASSLEGDPNYGYTF; CDR3 DNA: TGTGCCAGCAGCTTAGAGGGGGACCCTAACTATGGCTACACCTTC
D gene: .; clone size: .; V gene: TRBV9; J gene: TRBJ1-6; CDR3 length: 15; CDR3 protein: CASSVVDRIDAPLHF; CDR3 DNA: TGTGCCAGCAGCGTAGTGGACAGAATCGACGCACCCCTCCACTTT
D gene: TRBD1; clone size: .; V gene: TRBV4-2; J gene: TRBJ1-5; CDR3 length: 20; CDR3 protein: CASSARIEGQGLYSNQPQHF; CDR3 DNA: TGTGCCAGCAGCGCCCGTATCGAGGGACAGGGGCTGTATAGCAATCAGCCCCAGCATTTT